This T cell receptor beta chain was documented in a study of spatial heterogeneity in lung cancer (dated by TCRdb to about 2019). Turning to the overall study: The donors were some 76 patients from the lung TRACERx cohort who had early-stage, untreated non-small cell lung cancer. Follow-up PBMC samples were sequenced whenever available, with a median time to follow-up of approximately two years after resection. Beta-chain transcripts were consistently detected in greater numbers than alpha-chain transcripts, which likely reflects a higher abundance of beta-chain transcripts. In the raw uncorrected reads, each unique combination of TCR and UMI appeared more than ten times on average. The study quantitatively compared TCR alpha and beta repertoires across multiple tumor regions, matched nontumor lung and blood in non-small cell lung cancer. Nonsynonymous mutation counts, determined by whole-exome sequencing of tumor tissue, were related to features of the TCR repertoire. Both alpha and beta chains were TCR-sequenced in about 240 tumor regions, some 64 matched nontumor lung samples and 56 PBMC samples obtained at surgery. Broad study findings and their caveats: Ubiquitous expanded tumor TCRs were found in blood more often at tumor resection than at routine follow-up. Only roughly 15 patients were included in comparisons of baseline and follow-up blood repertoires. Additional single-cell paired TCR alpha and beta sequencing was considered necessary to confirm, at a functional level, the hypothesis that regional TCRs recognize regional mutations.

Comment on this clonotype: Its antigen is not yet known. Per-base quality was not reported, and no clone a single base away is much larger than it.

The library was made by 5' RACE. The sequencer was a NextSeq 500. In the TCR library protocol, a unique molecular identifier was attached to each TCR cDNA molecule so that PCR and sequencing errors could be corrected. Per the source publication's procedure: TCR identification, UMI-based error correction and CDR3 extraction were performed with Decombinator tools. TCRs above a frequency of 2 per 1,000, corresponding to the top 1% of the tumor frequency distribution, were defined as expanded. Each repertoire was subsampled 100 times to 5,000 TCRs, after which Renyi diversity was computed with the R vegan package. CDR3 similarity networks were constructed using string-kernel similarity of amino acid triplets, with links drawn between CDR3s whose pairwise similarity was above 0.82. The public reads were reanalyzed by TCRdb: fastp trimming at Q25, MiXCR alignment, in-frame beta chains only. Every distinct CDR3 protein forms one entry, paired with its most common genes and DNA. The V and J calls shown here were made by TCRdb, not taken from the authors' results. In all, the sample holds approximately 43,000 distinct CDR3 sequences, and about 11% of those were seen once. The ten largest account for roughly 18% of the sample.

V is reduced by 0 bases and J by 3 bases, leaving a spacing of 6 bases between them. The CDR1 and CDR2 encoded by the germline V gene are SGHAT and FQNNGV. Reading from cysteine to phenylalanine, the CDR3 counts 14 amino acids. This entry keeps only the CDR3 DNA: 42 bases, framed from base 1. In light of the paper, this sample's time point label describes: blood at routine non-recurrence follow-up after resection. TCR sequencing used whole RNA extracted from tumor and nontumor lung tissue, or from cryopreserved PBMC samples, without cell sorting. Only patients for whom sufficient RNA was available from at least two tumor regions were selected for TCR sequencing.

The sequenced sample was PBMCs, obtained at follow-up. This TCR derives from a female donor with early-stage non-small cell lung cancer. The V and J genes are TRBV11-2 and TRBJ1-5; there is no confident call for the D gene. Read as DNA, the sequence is TGTGCCAGCAGCTTAGAAGCTTCCAATCAGCCCCAGCATTTT. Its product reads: CASSLEASNQPQHF.